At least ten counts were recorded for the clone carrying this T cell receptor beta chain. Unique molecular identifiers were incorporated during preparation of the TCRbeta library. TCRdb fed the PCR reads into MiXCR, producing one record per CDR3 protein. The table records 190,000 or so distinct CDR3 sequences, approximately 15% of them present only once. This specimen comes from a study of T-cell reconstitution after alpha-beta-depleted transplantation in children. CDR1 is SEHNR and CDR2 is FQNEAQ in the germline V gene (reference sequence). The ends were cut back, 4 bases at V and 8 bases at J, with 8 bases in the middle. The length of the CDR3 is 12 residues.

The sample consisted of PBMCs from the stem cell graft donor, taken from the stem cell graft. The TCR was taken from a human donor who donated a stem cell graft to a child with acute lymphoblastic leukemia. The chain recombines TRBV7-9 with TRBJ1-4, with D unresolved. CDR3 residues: CASSSQGEKLFF. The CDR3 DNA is TGTGCCAGCAGCTCCCAAGGGGAAAAACTGTTTTTT. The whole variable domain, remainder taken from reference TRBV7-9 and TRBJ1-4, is DTGVSQNPRHKITKRGQNVTFRCDPISEHNRLYWYRQTLGQGPEFLTYFQNEAQLEKSRLLSDRFSAERPKGSFSTLEIQRTEQGDSAMYLCASSSQGEKLFFGSGTQLSVL.